Listed here are 25 T cell receptor beta chains from one sample, sequenced in a study of blood T cells in healthy people across ages. It was with a sample-barcoded 5' primer and a J-beta primer mix that a second PCR of about 6 to 12 cycles was run. TCRdb passed the 5' RACE reads through MiXCR, listing each CDR3 protein once. The table records about 1 million distinct CDR3 sequences, almost 25% of them present only once. The data also belong to a second study, concerning T cells of mothers and their children.

Sequences were obtained from blood. The receptors come from a girl aged 2-10 years in good health.

The CDR3 spells CASSSAFEQYF. DNA of the CDR3: TGTGCCAGCAGTTCGGCGTTCGAGCAGTACTTC. The chain recombines TRBV28 with TRBJ2-7, with D unclear. The CDR3 is 11 amino acids. V lost 4 bases and J 6 bases, leaving 7 bases between the germline ends. The germline CDR1 and CDR2 sequences are MDHEN and SYDVKM.

The chain is built from TRBV4-3 and TRBJ2-3; D may be TRBD1 (6 bases). Between the trimmed V and J ends, which lost 0 bases and 2 bases, there was a span of 12 bases. CDR3 length: 16 residues. Germline V CDR1 and CDR2: LGHNA, YSLEER. CDR3 residues: CASSQDSVGATDTQYF. DNA for the CDR3: TGCGCCAGCAGCCAAGATTCCGTGGGGGCCACAGATACGCAGTATTTT.

This rearrangement joins TRBV20-1 to TRBJ2-7; 7 bases are a match to TRBD2. Germline lookup yields CDR1 DFQATT and CDR2 SNEGSKA (reference sequence). V lost 1 base and J lost 7; bases outside the gene matches: 16. The CDR3 sequence is 16 residues long. CDR3 region: CSARGGVGEGLWEQYF. Written as DNA, the CDR3 is TGCAGTGCTAGAGGGGGCGTGGGGGAGGGCCTCTGGGAGCAGTACTTC.

The sample holds a few counts of this clonotype. This chain links TRBV28 with TRBJ2-7; 9 bases fit TRBD1. The CDR3 sequence is 16 residues long. V lost 6 bases to trimming and J lost 0 bases; unmatched junction nucleotides: 9. The V gene's germline CDR1 is MDHEN and CDR2 SYDVKM. The CDR3 spells CASRTPPGQGSYEQYF. The CDR3 DNA is TGTGCCAGCAGGACCCCTCCGGGACAGGGCTCCTACGAGCAGTACTTC.

The chain links TRBV29-1 to TRBJ1-2, with a weak D call TRBD1 (6 bases). The CDR3 has 11 amino acids. From germline, CDR1 is SQVTM and CDR2 ANQGSEA. Deletions cut 6 bases from V and 8 bases from J, with 13 bases between. DNA for the CDR3: TGCAGCGTGCGGACAGCGGGAGGCTACACCTTC. Amino acids: CSVRTAGGYTF.

This clonotype was seen only a few times. The V gene is TRBV3-1, the J gene TRBJ1-1; TRBD1 is a possible D gene (5 bases). V was clipped by 2 bases and J by 2 bases, with 18 bases between them. The CDR3 extends over 17 amino acids. CDR1 and CDR2 from the germline V gene are LGHDT and YNNKEL (reference sequence). CDR3 DNA sequence: TGTGCCAGCAGCCAACGTCCAGGGATGGGAAGAAACACTGAAGCTTTCTTT. Its protein product is CASSQRPGMGRNTEAFF.

The table lists this clonotype with a few counts. The chain uses TRBV5-1 and TRBJ1-2; tentatively, D is TRBD1 (5 bases). The germline V gene has CDR1 SGHRS and CDR2 YFSETQ. This CDR3 region has 15 residues. Trimming shortened V by 4 bases and J by 4 bases, and 17 bases separated the two germline ends. The CDR3 region is CASSPGRGISYGYTF. The CDR3 nucleotides are TGCGCCAGCAGCCCTGGCCGGGGGATTAGCTATGGCTACACCTTC.

This clonotype was picked up many times. J is TRBJ2-5 and V is TRBV29-1; D gene ambiguous. Trimming cost V 3 bases and J 0 bases, with 11 bases left between them. Germline lookup yields CDR1 SQVTM and CDR2 ANQGSEA. CDR3 length equals 14 residues. The CDR3 DNA is TGCAGCGTTGATGGCTTGTCAGACCAAGAGACCCAGTACTTC. Its translation: CSVDGLSDQETQYF.

The chain recombines TRBV7-9 with TRBJ2-7, with D uncertain. Germline V lookup: CDR1 SEHNR, CDR2 FQNEAQ (reference sequence). The germline V and J ends were trimmed by 6 bases and 3 bases, with 12 bases remaining between them. The CDR3 consists of 13 residues. CDR3 loop: CASSIEWNYEQYF. CDR3 sequence (DNA): TGTGCCAGCAGTATAGAATGGAACTACGAGCAGTACTTC.

The chain links TRBV4-2 to TRBJ2-3; 12 bases map to TRBD2. J gave up 5 bases and V 1 base, and 1 base lay outside the gene matches. CDR1 LGHNA and CDR2 YNFKEQ come from the germline V gene. There are 15 residues in the CDR3. The CDR3 sequence is CASSQGTSGEDTQYF. As DNA, the CDR3 is TGTGCCAGCAGCCAAGGGACTAGCGGGGAAGATACGCAGTATTTT.

This clonotype was recorded a few times. V is TRBV28 and J is TRBJ2-5, with 14 bases aligning to TRBD2. After removal of 8 bases from V and 5 bases from J, the junction contained 7 bases not matched to a gene. CDR3 length equals 15 residues. Germline V gives CDR1 MDHEN, CDR2 SYDVKM. This chain's CDR3 is CASGTSGRGEETQYF. DNA of the CDR3: TGTGCCAGCGGGACTAGCGGGAGAGGAGAGGAGACCCAGTACTTC.

The chain has TRBV9 and TRBJ2-5, with D possibly being TRBD2 (5 bases). Deletions cut 1 base from V and 5 bases from J, with 9 bases between. The CDR3 runs to 13 residues. The V gene's germline CDR1 is SGDLS and CDR2 YYNGEE. The DNA for the CDR3 is TGTGCCAGCAGCGTACCTCCGGGGGAGACCCAGTACTTC. Protein: CASSVPPGETQYF.

This clonotype has at least ten counts. The CDR3 region is CASSLKPGYEQYF. CDR3 nucleotides: TGTGCCAGCAGCTTAAAACCGGGTTACGAGCAGTACTTC. The genes are TRBV7-3 and TRBJ2-7, with D uncertain. Germline lookup yields CDR1 SGHTA and CDR2 FQGTGA. The CDR3 contains 13 residues. Trimming removed 1 base from V and 4 bases from J, with 8 bases in between.

The chain combines TRBV20-1 with TRBJ2-7; D not certain. Germline loops: CDR1 DFQATT, CDR2 SNEGSKA (reference sequence). V gave up 0 bases and J gave up 2 bases, with 5 bases separating them. The CDR3 covers 12 residues. The CDR3 region is CSARDEAYEQYF. The DNA for the CDR3 is TGCAGTGCTAGAGATGAAGCCTACGAGCAGTACTTC.

The V call is TRBV7-2, the J call TRBJ1-2; perhaps TRBD1 as D (5 bases). The CDR3 sequence is 13 residues long. CDR1 SGHTA and CDR2 FQGNSA come from the germline V gene. V was trimmed by 7 bases and J by 6 bases, leaving 15 bases between them. CDR3 sequence reads: CASTYVLGDGYTF. The CDR3 DNA reads TGTGCCAGCACCTACGTATTAGGGGATGGCTACACCTTC. Drawing the rest from reference TRBV7-2 and TRBJ1-2, the complete variable domain is GAGVSQSPSNKVTEKGKDVELRCDPISGHTALYWYRQSLGQGLEFLIYFQGNSAPDKSGLPSDRFSAERTGGSVSTLTIQRTQQEDSAVYLCASTYVLGDGYTFGSGTRLTVV.

This clonotype has more than one count but fewer than ten. The chain couples TRBV6-5 to TRBJ1-1; TRBD1 might be the D (5 bases). Trimming left V 0 bases short and J 3 bases short, with 11 bases between. Germline loops: CDR1 MNHEY, CDR2 SVGAGI. The CDR3 totals 15 residues. CDR3 sequence: CASSYSWDFDTEAFF. The CDR3 nucleotides are TGTGCCAGCAGTTACTCGTGGGACTTCGACACTGAAGCTTTCTTT.

The V call is TRBV28, the J call TRBJ2-1, with TRBD1 identical over 7 bases. The CDR3 is made up of 14 amino acids. J lost 5 bases, V lost 3 bases, and 4 bases had no gene match. CDR1 is MDHEN, CDR2 SYDVKM, per germline. This chain's CDR3 is CASSLGDSNNEQFF. As DNA, the CDR3 is TGTGCCAGCAGTTTGGGGGACAGCAACAATGAGCAGTTCTTC.

Comments on this clonotype: An end of the junction differs from the germline gene, which may be a read error. The chain couples TRBV4-1 to TRBJ1-4; no firm D call. Germline CDR1 reads MGHRA; CDR2 reads YSYEKL. This CDR3 has 12 amino acids. This chain's CDR3 is CASSQDNEKLFF. DNA for the CDR3: TGTGCCAGCAGCCAAGATAATGAAAAACTGTTTTTT.

This clonotype was detected a few times. The genes are TRBV11-2 and TRBJ1-2, with D possibly TRBD1 on 5 matching bases. The CDR3 totals 15 residues. V lost 0 bases and J lost 4, with 12 bases in between. Germline V gene data show CDR1 as SGHAT and CDR2 as FQNNGV. The CDR3 protein is CASSLDLTGVYGYTF. CDR3 DNA sequence: TGTGCCAGCAGCTTAGATCTAACAGGAGTCTATGGCTACACCTTC. Together with reference TRBV11-2 and TRBJ1-2, the CDR3 gives the full variable domain: EAGVAQSPRYKIIEKRQSVAFWCNPISGHATLYWYQQILGQGPKLLIQFQNNGVVDDSQLPKDRFSAERLKGVDSTLKIQPAKLEDSAVYLCASSLDLTGVYGYTFGSGTRLTVV.

This clonotype was recorded a few times. This chain uses TRBV7-6 with TRBJ2-1; TRBD1 aligns across 9 bases. Germline V gives CDR1 SGHVS, CDR2 FNYEAQ. V shed 2 bases and J 4 bases; nucleotides not matched to a gene: 9. The CDR3 sequence is 17 residues long. For the CDR3, the DNA is TGTGCCAGCAGCTTATTCGACGGGACAGGGACATACAATGAGCAGTTCTTC. Amino acids: CASSLFDGTGTYNEQFF. Variable domain in full (rest from reference TRBV7-6 and TRBJ2-1): GAGVSQSPRYKVTKRGQDVALRCDPISGHVSLYWYRQALGQGPEFLTYFNYEAQQDKSGLPNDRFSAERPEGSISTLTIQRTEQRDSAMYRCASSLFDGTGTYNEQFFGPGTRLTVL.

This clonotype was observed a few times. The chain uses TRBV7-2 and TRBJ2-3; 13 bases match TRBD2. The CDR3 spans 17 residues. CDR1 is SGHTA, CDR2 FQGNSA, per germline. Trimming at V came to 3 bases and at J to 2 bases, leaving 5 bases not matched to a gene. CDR3 region: CASSFRLAGGSTDTQYF. The CDR3 coding sequence is TGTGCCAGCAGCTTCCGACTAGCGGGGGGATCCACAGATACGCAGTATTTT. Complete variable domain (other parts from reference TRBV7-2 and TRBJ2-3): GAGVSQSPSNKVTEKGKDVELRCDPISGHTALYWYRQSLGQGLEFLIYFQGNSAPDKSGLPSDRFSAERTGGSVSTLTIQRTQQEDSAVYLCASSFRLAGGSTDTQYFGPGTRLTVL.

This chain uses TRBV29-1 with TRBJ2-5; D not resolved. Trimming took off 4 bases at V and 11 bases at J, with 17 bases between the two ends. The CDR3 is 12 amino acids. The germline gives CDR1 SQVTM, CDR2 ANQGSEA. In DNA, the CDR3 is TGCAGCGTTGGTGACACCCCTACGGAGCAGTACTTC. Translated, it gives CSVGDTPTEQYF.

This clonotype was recorded many times. This chain connects TRBV29-1 to TRBJ2-5; D might be TRBD1 (6 bases). V lost 7 bases and J lost 4, with 16 bases in between. Per the germline V gene, CDR1 is SQVTM and CDR2 is ANQGSEA. The CDR3 is 13 residues long. CDR3 amino acids: CSADKGGGETQYF. The CDR3 bases are TGCAGCGCCGACAAAGGGGGTGGAGAGACCCAGTACTTC. The full variable domain, rest sourced from reference TRBV29-1 and TRBJ2-5, is SAVISQKPSRDICQRGTSLTIQCQVDSQVTMMFWYRQQPGQSLTLIATANQGSEATYESGFVIDKFPISRPNLTFSTLTVSNMSPEDSSIYLCSADKGGGETQYFGPGTRLLVL.

The J gene is TRBJ2-3, the V gene TRBV29-1; D possibly matches TRBD1 or TRBD2 (6 bases each). V lost 5 bases and J 6 bases, leaving 15 bases between the germline ends. In germline, CDR1 is SQVTM, CDR2 ANQGSEA. This CDR3 spans 13 amino acids. In DNA, the CDR3 is TGCAGCGTTAGTTCCGGGGGCATGGATACGCAGTATTTT. Encoded protein: CSVSSGGMDTQYF.

The gene calls are TRBV24-1 and TRBJ2-2, with D possibly being TRBD1 or TRBD2 (6 bases each). Trimming took off 10 bases at V and 5 bases at J, with 16 bases between the two ends. The CDR3 length is 14 residues. CDR1 KGHDR and CDR2 SFDVKD come from the germline V gene. The CDR3: CATGGTDPTGELFF. The DNA of the CDR3 is TGTGCCACAGGGGGGACGGATCCTACCGGGGAGCTGTTTTTT.